Each of the 30 T cell receptor beta chains below was sequenced from the same sample in a study of blood T cell repertoires in COVID-19. Measured with immunoSEQ multiplex PCR; TCRdb has only the in-frame clones, and not every one. The table records a few hundred thousand clones, approximately 90% of them present only once. Sequenced: PBMCs or T cells enriched from blood (not recorded which). These receptors were obtained from a woman aged 35 to 49 who had been exposed to COVID-19.

This clone appeared a single time. The chain couples TRBV10-1 to TRBJ2-7, with D perhaps TRBD1 (5 bases). Looked up from germline, CDR1 is WNHNN and CDR2 is SYGVQD (reference sequence). The CDR3 has 16 amino acids. V lost 3 bases to trimming and J lost 2 bases, with 17 bases between them. CDR3 DNA: TGCGCCAGCAGTGACTCCCGCAGGGCAGTAACCTACGAGCAGTACTTC. It is translated as CASSDSRRAVTYEQYF.

This clone came up once. This chain joins TRBV18 and TRBJ2-7, with D perhaps TRBD1 (5 bases). Trimming took off 3 bases at V and 5 bases at J, with 11 bases between the two ends. Looked up from germline, CDR1 is KGHSH and CDR2 is LQKENI. The length of the CDR3 is 13 residues. The CDR3 spells CASSPGQAHEQYF. Written as DNA, the CDR3 is TGTGCCAGCTCACCTGGACAAGCTCACGAGCAGTACTTC.

The rearrangement links TRBV10-2 to TRBJ1-1; D unclear. Deletions cut 11 bases from V and 5 bases from J, with 18 bases between. Germline CDR1 and CDR2: WSHSY and SAAADI. The CDR3 sequence is 13 residues long. The DNA for the CDR3 is TGCGCCGGACCTCCACGGGGAAGGACTGAAGCTTTCTTT. Translating it yields CAGPPRGRTEAFF.

This clone was detected once. CDR3 DNA: TGTGCCAGCAGCCCCCATCCAGCGGGGGCTGAAGCTTTCTTT. Its protein product is CASSPHPAGAEAFF. This chain links TRBV11-3 with TRBJ1-1; a possible D gene is TRBD1 (5 bases). CDR1 is SGHNT, CDR2 YENEEA, per germline. This CDR3 contains 14 residues. Trimming took 5 bases from V and 6 from J, leaving 16 bases between them.

The gene calls are TRBV25-1 and TRBJ1-5; D unclear. V lost 6 bases and J lost 2, with 8 bases in between. Germline V gives CDR1 MGHDK, CDR2 SYGVNS. The CDR3 has 13 residues. CDR3: CASRPGGNQPQHF. CDR3 bases: TGTGCCAGCAGACCCGGGGGCAATCAGCCCCAGCATTTT. Based on the CDR3 plus reference TRBV25-1 and TRBJ1-5, the full variable domain is EADIYQTPRYLVIGTGKKITLECSQTMGHDKMYWYQQDPGMELHLIHYSYGVNSTEKGDLSSESTVSRIRTEHFPLTLESARPSHTSQYLCASRPGGNQPQHFGDGTRLSIL.

This clone appeared once. The V and J genes are TRBV7-2 and TRBJ1-1, with D possibly TRBD1 on 5 matching bases. This CDR3 is built from 15 residues. Germline V gene data show CDR1 as SGHTA and CDR2 as FQGNSA. Trimming removed 5 bases from V and 2 bases from J, with 15 bases in between. CDR3 residues: CASSPRTGGNTEAFF. The CDR3 bases are TGTGCCAGCAGCCCGCGGACCGGGGGAAACACTGAAGCTTTCTTT.

The rearrangement joins TRBV15 to TRBJ1-4; 7 nucleotides match TRBD1. V was pared by 3 bases and J by 11 bases, with 6 bases of the junction left unmatched. Per the germline V gene, CDR1 is LNHNV and CDR2 is YYDKDF (reference sequence). The CDR3 runs 13 residues. CDR3 bases: TGTGCCACCAGCAGGGATGCGACAGGGAAACTGTTTTTT. Its translation: CATSRDATGKLFF.

The chain uses TRBV9 and TRBJ1-1; maybe TRBD1 (6 bases). The germline V gene has CDR1 SGDLS and CDR2 YYNGEE. Trimming stripped 0 bases from V and 1 base from J, with 16 bases between. The CDR3 sequence is 17 residues long. CDR3 nucleotides: TGTGCCAGCAGCGTAGCGACAGGAGCCTATGGGAACACTGAAGCTTTCTTT. Its translation is CASSVATGAYGNTEAFF.

This clone has at least ten counts. This CDR3 reads CASSSSGQGRYEQYF. The CDR3 nucleotides read TGTGCCAGCAGTTCCTCGGGACAGGGTAGATACGAGCAGTACTTC. The chain recombines TRBV6-5 with TRBJ2-7, with TRBD1 identical over 9 bases. This CDR3 is 15 amino acids long. The trim removed 4 bases at V and 4 bases at J, leaving 8 bases unmatched. Germline V gives CDR1 MNHEY, CDR2 SVGAGI.

Comments on this clone: Other DNA sequences in the same sample also yield this CDR3. The chain recombines TRBV27 with TRBJ2-3, with D perhaps matching TRBD2 (6 bases). The V end was cut by 2 bases, the J end by 0 bases, with 6 bases between. Germline CDR1 is MNHEY and CDR2 is SMNVEV (reference sequence). This CDR3 has 14 amino acids. The chain's CDR3 is CASSLAGSTDTQYF. CDR3 in DNA: TGTGCCAGCAGTTTAGCGGGAAGCACAGATACGCAGTATTTT.

The chain carries TRBV5-1 and TRBJ1-6; D unclear. V shed 4 bases and J shed 7 bases, with 18 bases lying between them. The CDR3 totals 16 residues. Per germline, CDR1 SGHRS and CDR2 YFSETQ. CDR3 DNA sequence: TGCGCCAGCAGCCCGGCGGGGAGTGGGGTGAATTCACCCCTCCACTTT. It specifies CASSPAGSGVNSPLHF.

Points on this clone: The same CDR3 is also encoded by other DNA sequences in this sample. The chain employs TRBV27 and TRBJ1-2, with D possibly matching TRBD1 (5 bases). Trimming shortened V by 3 bases and J by 2 bases, and 7 bases separated the two germline ends. The CDR3 spans 13 residues. Per the germline V gene, CDR1 is MNHEY and CDR2 is SMNVEV (reference sequence). The DNA of the CDR3 is TGTGCCAGCAGTTTTTCAGGGAACTATGGCTACACCTTC. As protein: CASSFSGNYGYTF.

This clone occurred a few times. This chain joins TRBV5-4 and TRBJ1-2; D not certain. V lost 4 bases, J lost 2 bases, and 15 bases lay in between. The CDR3 covers 15 residues. CDR1 and CDR2 from the germline V gene are SGHNT and YYREEE (reference sequence). The CDR3 bases are TGTGCCAGCAGCCTGTACAGTACTCGGAACTATGGCTACACCTTC. Translated, it gives CASSLYSTRNYGYTF.

This clone appeared once. V gene TRBV9 combines with J gene TRBJ1-1; D ambiguous. This CDR3 has 14 residues. Trimming shortened V by 0 bases and J by 0 bases, and 6 bases separated the two germline ends. Germline values: CDR1 SGDLS, CDR2 YYNGEE. Here the CDR3 reads CASSVGELNTEAFF. The DNA for the CDR3 is TGTGCCAGCAGCGTAGGTGAGCTGAACACTGAAGCTTTCTTT.

This clone has only a few counts. The CDR3 nucleotides are TGTGCCAGCAGCCTGAAACTAGCGGGAGAAAAGAGCACAGATACGCAGTATTTT. This sequence encodes CASSLKLAGEKSTDTQYF. J is TRBJ2-3 and V is TRBV2, with 11 bases fitting TRBD2. CDR3 length: 18 residues. The V and J ends lost 6 bases and 0 bases, in that order; junction bases with no gene match: 11. Germline loops: CDR1 SNHLY, CDR2 FYNNEI.

The chain combines TRBV5-5 with TRBJ1-2, with 7 nucleotides matching TRBD1. Per the germline V gene, CDR1 is SGHKS and CDR2 is YYEKEE (reference sequence). CDR3 length: 14 residues. V was pared by 3 bases and J by 6 bases, with 8 bases of the junction left unmatched. The CDR3 reads CASSSRQGSDGYTF. CDR3 nucleotide sequence: TGTGCCAGCAGCTCCAGACAGGGAAGTGATGGCTACACCTTC.

The chain combines TRBV10-3 with TRBJ2-1; D might be TRBD2 (7 bases). The germline V gene encodes CDR1 ENHRY and CDR2 SYGVKD. The CDR3 has 22 amino acids. Trimming took off 8 bases at V and 8 bases at J, with 43 bases between the two ends. The CDR3 is CAIPLSMECRDVLIRGGDEQFF. The CDR3 nucleotides are TGTGCCATCCCCCTTTCTATGGAATGTCGAGATGTCCTTATTAGGGGGGGCGATGAGCAGTTCTTC.

This clone was picked up one time. CDR3: CASSLRTGGNQPQHF. The CDR3 region has the DNA TGTGCCAGCAGTCTTAGGACAGGTGGAAATCAGCCCCAGCATTTT. This chain links TRBV5-8 with TRBJ1-5; 7 positions agree with TRBD1. Germline lookup yields CDR1 SGHTS and CDR2 YDEGEE. This CDR3 region has 15 residues. With 5 bases clipped from V and 4 bases from J, the junction kept 9 bases outside the gene matches.

The chain carries TRBV7-9 and TRBJ2-3, with 8 nucleotides matching TRBD1. From germline, CDR1 is SEHNR and CDR2 FQNEAQ (reference sequence). This CDR3 comprises 17 residues. The V segment lost 5 bases and the J segment 6 bases; nucleotides outside the gene matches: 16. CDR3 region: CASSPLIDRGVVDTQYF. CDR3 bases: TGTGCCAGCAGCCCCTTAATAGACAGGGGCGTTGTTGATACGCAGTATTTT.

The sample holds one count of this clone. This sequence joins TRBV19 and TRBJ2-2, with 7 bases aligning to TRBD1. The length of the CDR3 is 18 residues. In germline, CDR1 is LNHDA, CDR2 SQIVND (reference sequence). The V and J ends lost 5 bases and 0 bases, in that order; junction bases with no gene match: 12. For the CDR3, the DNA is TGTGCCAGTAGTTACAACAACAGGGGTCGGACGAACACCGGGGAGCTGTTTTTT. The encoded protein is CASSYNNRGRTNTGELFF.

The chain is built from TRBV2 and TRBJ1-6; perhaps TRBD1 as D (6 bases). This CDR3 contains 14 residues. The germline V gene encodes CDR1 SNHLY and CDR2 FYNNEI. V was trimmed by 4 bases and J by 5 bases, leaving 9 bases between them. In DNA, the CDR3 is TGTGCCAGCAGTGTGCAGGGGAATAATTCACCCCTCCACTTT. It codes for CASSVQGNNSPLHF.

As for this clone: A read error is possible here, since a much larger clone lies one base away. This sequence joins TRBV11-3 and TRBJ2-7; 7 nucleotides match TRBD1. The ends lost 4 bases at V and 2 bases at J; junction bases unmatched: 5. The CDR3 is made up of 14 amino acids. Germline CDR1 SGHNT, CDR2 YENEEA. The CDR3 DNA reads TGTGCCAGCAGCTCAACGGGACAGCCCTACGAGCAGTACTTC. This gives the protein CASSSTGQPYEQYF.

CDR3 residues: CASSPRQDGLYGYTF. The CDR3 nucleotides read TGTGCCAGCAGTCCTAGACAGGACGGTCTCTATGGCTACACCTTC. The chain carries TRBV27 and TRBJ1-2, with D maybe TRBD1 (6 bases). Germline assignment: CDR1 MNHEY and CDR2 SMNVEV (reference sequence). The CDR3 covers 15 residues. Trimming left V 5 bases short and J 4 bases short, with 17 bases between.

The chain has TRBV21-1 and TRBJ1-5; TRBD1, the D gene given by the table, was not confirmed from the DNA. TRBV21-1 is a recognized pseudogene. CDR3 length equals 16 residues. In nucleotides, the CDR3 is TGTGCCAGCAGCAAAGGACAGGGGCCGGGGAATCAGCCCCAGCATTTT. This translates into CASSKGQGPGNQPQHF.

The V and J genes are TRBV7-2 and TRBJ2-3, with TRBD2 matching over 10 bases. Germline V gene lookup returns CDR1 SGHTA and CDR2 FQGNSA. J gave up 0 bases and V 3 bases, and 0 bases lay outside the gene matches. This CDR3 is 15 amino acids long. CDR3 in DNA: TGTGCCAGCAGCTTTAGCGGGAGGAGCACAGATACGCAGTATTTT. It yields the protein CASSFSGRSTDTQYF.

The chain has TRBV15 and TRBJ1-4, with no clear D. Germline CDR1 LNHNV, CDR2 YYDKDF (reference sequence). V was trimmed by 0 bases and J by 8 bases, leaving 13 bases between them. This CDR3 region has 15 residues. CDR3 nucleotides: TGTGCCACCAGCAGAGATCTCCGGTTCGGGGAAAAACTGTTTTTT. Translation: CATSRDLRFGEKLFF.

This clone was counted a single time. The chain recombines TRBV11-2 with TRBJ2-7, with TRBD2 identical over 7 bases. Germline lookup yields CDR1 SGHAT and CDR2 FQNNGV. Germline trimming cut 4 bases from V and 5 bases from J; bases unmatched to any gene: 11. The CDR3 is 15 amino acids. The CDR3 region has the DNA TGTGCCAGCAGCTGGGAGGGGACTCCATCGGACGAGCAGTACTTC. It is translated as CASSWEGTPSDEQYF.

J is TRBJ1-1 and V is TRBV6-5, with a weak D call TRBD1 (6 bases). Per germline, CDR1 MNHEY and CDR2 SVGAGI. The ends were cut back, 6 bases at V and 4 bases at J, with 12 bases in the middle. The CDR3 has 13 residues. The chain's CDR3 is CASSRGQPTEAFF. CDR3 nucleotides: TGTGCCAGCAGCCGAGGACAGCCCACTGAAGCTTTCTTT.

The chain has TRBV9 and TRBJ2-3, with D possibly TRBD1 on 6 matching bases. Trimming removed 2 bases from V and 0 bases from J, with 10 bases in between. The CDR3 length is 15 residues. Germline CDR1 and CDR2: SGDLS and YYNGEE. CDR3 nucleotides: TGTGCCAGCAGCGTTGAACAGGGTAGCACAGATACGCAGTATTTT. Translated, it gives CASSVEQGSTDTQYF.

The chain has TRBV29-1 and TRBJ1-4; 7 nucleotides match TRBD1. J was trimmed by 1 base and V by 6 bases; bases with no gene match: 11. The CDR3 extends over 16 amino acids. Germline V gives CDR1 SQVTM, CDR2 ANQGSEA. This CDR3 reads CSVRKTGIGTNEKLFF. In DNA, the CDR3 is TGCAGCGTCCGAAAGACAGGGATCGGAACTAATGAAAAACTGTTTTTT.